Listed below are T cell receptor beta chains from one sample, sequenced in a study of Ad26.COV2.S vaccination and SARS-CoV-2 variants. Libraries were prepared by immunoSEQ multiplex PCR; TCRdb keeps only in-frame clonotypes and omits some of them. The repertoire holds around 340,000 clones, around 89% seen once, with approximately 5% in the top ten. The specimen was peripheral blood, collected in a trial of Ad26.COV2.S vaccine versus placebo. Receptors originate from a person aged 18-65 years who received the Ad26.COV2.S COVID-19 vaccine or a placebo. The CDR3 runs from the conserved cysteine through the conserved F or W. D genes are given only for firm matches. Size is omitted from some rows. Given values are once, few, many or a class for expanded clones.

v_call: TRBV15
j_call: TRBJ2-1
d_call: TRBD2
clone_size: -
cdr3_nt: TGTGCCACCAGCAGAGCGGGGACTAGTAAAAATGAGCAGTTCTTC
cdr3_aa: CATSRAGTSKNEQFF

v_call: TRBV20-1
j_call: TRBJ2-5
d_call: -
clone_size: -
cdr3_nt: TGCAGTGCCTCGGACAGAGAGACCCAGTACTTC
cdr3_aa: CSASDRETQYF

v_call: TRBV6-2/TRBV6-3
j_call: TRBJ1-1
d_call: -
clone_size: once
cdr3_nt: TGTGCCAGCAGTGACTGGGGGAGGGGCCCCACTGAAGCTTTCTTT
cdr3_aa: CASSDWGRGPTEAFF

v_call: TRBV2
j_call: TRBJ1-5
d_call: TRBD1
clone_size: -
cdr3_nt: TGTGCCAGTCAACAGGGGGGGTTCAATCAGCCCCAGCATTTT
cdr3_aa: CASQQGGFNQPQHF

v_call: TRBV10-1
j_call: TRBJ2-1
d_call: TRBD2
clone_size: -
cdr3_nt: TGCGCCAGCAGTAATGGTGGGACTAGCGGGAGGAATGAGCAGTTCTTC
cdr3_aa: CASSNGGTSGRNEQFF

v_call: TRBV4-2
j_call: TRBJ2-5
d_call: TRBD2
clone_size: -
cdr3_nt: TGTGCCAGCAGCCAAGATAGGACTAGCCTAGAGACCCAGTACTTC
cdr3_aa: CASSQDRTSLETQYF

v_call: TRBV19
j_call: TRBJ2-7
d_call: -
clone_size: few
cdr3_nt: TGTGCCAGTAGCCCCAGAGGGCTAGGTGCCTACGAGCAGTACTTC
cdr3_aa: CASSPRGLGAYEQYF

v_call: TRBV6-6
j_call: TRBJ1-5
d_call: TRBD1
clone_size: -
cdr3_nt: TGTGCCAGCAGCGATCGACAGGGTCAGCCCCAGCATTTT
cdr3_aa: CASSDRQGQPQHF

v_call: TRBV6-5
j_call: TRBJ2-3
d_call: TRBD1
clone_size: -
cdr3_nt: TGTGCCAGCAAACAGGGGGGCACAGATACGCAGTATTTT
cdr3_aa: CASKQGGTDTQYF

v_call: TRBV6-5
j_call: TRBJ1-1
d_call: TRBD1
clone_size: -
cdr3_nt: TGTGCCAGCAGTCGGGACAGGGACCTTCGGGATGGAGCTTTCTTT
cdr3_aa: CASSRDRDLRDGAFF

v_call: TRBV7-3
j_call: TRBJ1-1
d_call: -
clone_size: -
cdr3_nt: TGTGCCAGCAGCTTAAACGGGGGGTTGAACACTGAAGCTTTCTTT
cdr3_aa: CASSLNGGLNTEAFF

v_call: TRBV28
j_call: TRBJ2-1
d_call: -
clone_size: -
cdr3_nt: TGTGCCAGCAGTCGGGAGTACAATGAGCAGTTCTTC
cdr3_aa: CASSREYNEQFF

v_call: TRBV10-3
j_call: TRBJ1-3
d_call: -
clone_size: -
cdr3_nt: TGTGCCATCAGTAATCAGGATATGAGACTCAACTCTGGAAACACCATATATTTT
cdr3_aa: CAISNQDMRLNSGNTIYF

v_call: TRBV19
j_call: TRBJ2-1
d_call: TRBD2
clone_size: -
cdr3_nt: TGTGCCAGTAGTACCGGGGCGCGGGGGGCTAGGAATGAGCAGTTCTTC
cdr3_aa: CASSTGARGARNEQFF

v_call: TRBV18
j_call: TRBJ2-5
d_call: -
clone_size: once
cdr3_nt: TGTGCCAGCTCAGAGGCCCAAGAGACCCAGTACTTC
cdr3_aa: CASSEAQETQYF

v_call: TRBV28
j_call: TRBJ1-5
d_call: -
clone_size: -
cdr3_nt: TGTGCCAGCAGACGGGGGCCTTATAGCAATCAGCCCCAGCATTTT
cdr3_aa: CASRRGPYSNQPQHF